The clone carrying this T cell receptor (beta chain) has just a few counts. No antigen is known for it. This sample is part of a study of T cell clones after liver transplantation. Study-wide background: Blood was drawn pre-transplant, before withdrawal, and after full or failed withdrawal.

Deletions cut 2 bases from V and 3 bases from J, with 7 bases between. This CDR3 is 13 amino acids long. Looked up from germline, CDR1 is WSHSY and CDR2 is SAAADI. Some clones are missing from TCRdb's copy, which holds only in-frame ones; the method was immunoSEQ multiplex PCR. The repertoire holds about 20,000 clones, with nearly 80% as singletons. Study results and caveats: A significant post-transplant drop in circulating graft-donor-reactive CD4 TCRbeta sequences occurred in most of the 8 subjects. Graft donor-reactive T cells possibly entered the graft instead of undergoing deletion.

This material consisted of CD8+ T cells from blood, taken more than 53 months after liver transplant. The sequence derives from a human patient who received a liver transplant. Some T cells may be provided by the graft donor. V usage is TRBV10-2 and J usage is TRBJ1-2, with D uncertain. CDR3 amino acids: CASSENSYYGYTF. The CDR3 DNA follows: TGCGCCAGCAGTGAGAATAGCTACTATGGCTACACCTTC.